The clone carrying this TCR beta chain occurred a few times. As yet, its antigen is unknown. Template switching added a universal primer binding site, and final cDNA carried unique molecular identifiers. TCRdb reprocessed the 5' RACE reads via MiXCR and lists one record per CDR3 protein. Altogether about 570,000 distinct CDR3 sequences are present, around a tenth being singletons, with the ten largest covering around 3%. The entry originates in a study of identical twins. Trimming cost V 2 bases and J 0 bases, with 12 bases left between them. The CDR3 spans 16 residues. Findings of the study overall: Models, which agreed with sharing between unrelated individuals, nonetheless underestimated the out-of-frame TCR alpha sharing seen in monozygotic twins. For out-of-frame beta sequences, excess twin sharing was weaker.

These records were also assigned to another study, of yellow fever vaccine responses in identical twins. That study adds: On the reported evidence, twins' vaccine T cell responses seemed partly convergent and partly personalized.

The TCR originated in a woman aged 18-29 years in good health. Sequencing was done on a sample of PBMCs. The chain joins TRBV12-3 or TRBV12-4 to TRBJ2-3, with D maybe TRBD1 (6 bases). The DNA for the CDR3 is TGTGCCAGCAGTTTAATGTGGGACACTAGCACAGATACGCAGTATTTT. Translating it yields CASSLMWDTSTDTQYF.